These T cell receptor beta chains were read from a single sample in a study of cytomegalovirus exposure and HLA in healthy donors. TCRdb keeps only in-frame clones here, not all; method: immunoSEQ multiplex PCR. The sample has 95,000 to 150,000 clones, around 80% seen once. Sequencing input: PBMCs. The receptors come from a man aged 25-45 years in good health and CMV-seronegative. CDR3s include the opening cysteine and the closing phenylalanine or tryptophan. Each record gives: J gene, CDR3 length, V gene, clone size, CDR3 protein. Some rows have no size entry. The others give once, few or many, or a class for an expanded clone.

TRBJ1-1,15,TRBV19,.,CASRPPGTANTEAFF
TRBJ2-6,16,TRBV7-3,few,CASSLMAATGANVLTF
TRBJ2-7,13,TRBV7-9,.,CASRVEASYEQYF
TRBJ1-1,13,TRBV5-6,.,CASSSTGWTEAFF
TRBJ1-2,12,TRBV7-8,.,CASSWTGDGYTF
TRBJ1-4,16,TRBV5-1,.,CASSIKTLATNEKLFF
TRBJ1-5,16,TRBV6-1,.,CASSEGGTGSWQPQHF
TRBJ1-2,13,TRBV28,.,CASSSGQNYGYTF
TRBJ1-1,15,TRBV5-4,.,CASSLMGSGRTEAFF
TRBJ2-3,14,TRBV7-7,.,CASSLTGDTDTQYF
TRBJ1-1,13,TRBV28,few,CASIRDMNTEAFF
TRBJ2-7,18,TRBV28,.,CASSLQASGLAGVYEQYF
TRBJ1-1,16,TRBV9,.,CASSFLPGGMNTEAFF
TRBJ2-5,11,TRBV20-1,.,CSARPQETQYF
TRBJ1-1,14,TRBV29-1,few,CSVGSGTIIPEAFF
TRBJ1-1,15,TRBV18,.,CASSPLEGAHTEAFF
TRBJ2-7,13,TRBV7-6,once,CASSLDGGKGQYF
TRBJ1-1,12,TRBV5-1,few,CASSYGGTEAFF
TRBJ1-1,14,TRBV6-5,.,CASSYLAENTEAFF
TRBJ2-5,14,TRBV9,.,CASSVKPSQETQYF
TRBJ2-5,17,TRBV10-2,.,CASSEGFSGRGGGRRYF
TRBJ1-5,15,TRBV28,.,CASTPGQGKGQPQHF
TRBJ1-1,14,TRBV18,.,CASSQYRGNTEAFF
TRBJ2-5,15,TRBV19,.,CASSINHDWTALEYF
TRBJ2-7,16,TRBV15,.,CATSSPGTANSYEQYF
TRBJ1-6,15,TRBV4-1,.,CASSQEGQPNSPLHF
TRBJ1-6,15,TRBV25-1,.,CASSEDRGANSPLHF
TRBJ2-7,12,TRBV29-1,few,CSVGRSTYEQYF
TRBJ1-5,15,TRBV6-5,.,CASSYGQFGNQPQHF
TRBJ1-2,19,TRBV18,.,CASSPIVLDRAALNYGYTF
TRBJ2-1,11,TRBV2,.,CASVRDNEQFF
TRBJ1-3,17,TRBV7-6,once,CASSLASGDVSGNTIYF
TRBJ2-5,17,TRBV7-9,.,CASSPGGLAGDGETQYF
TRBJ2-2,16,TRBV9,.,CASSRQPSTNTGELFF
TRBJ1-1,16,TRBV2,.,CASRVFPGQGIAEAFF
TRBJ1-5,15,TRBV19,.,CASSIEGGLLSPRHF
TRBJ2-1,14,TRBV19,.,CASDSGDSYNEQFF
TRBJ2-2,13,TRBV15,.,CATSTYDTGELFF
TRBJ2-3,16,TRBV9,.,CASSEAGTRSQITQYF
TRBJ1-4,14,TRBV5-5,.,CASSWGVSGEKLFF
TRBJ2-5,12,TRBV7-9,.,CSSSLHLETQYF
TRBJ2-1,14,TRBV4-2,.,CASSPGQGGFEQFF
TRBJ2-3,15,TRBV6-1,.,CASSVPAGVTDTQYF
TRBJ1-3,14,TRBV14,.,CASSQGGSGNTIYF
TRBJ2-5,16,TRBV30,.,CAWSGKQGRQRETQYF